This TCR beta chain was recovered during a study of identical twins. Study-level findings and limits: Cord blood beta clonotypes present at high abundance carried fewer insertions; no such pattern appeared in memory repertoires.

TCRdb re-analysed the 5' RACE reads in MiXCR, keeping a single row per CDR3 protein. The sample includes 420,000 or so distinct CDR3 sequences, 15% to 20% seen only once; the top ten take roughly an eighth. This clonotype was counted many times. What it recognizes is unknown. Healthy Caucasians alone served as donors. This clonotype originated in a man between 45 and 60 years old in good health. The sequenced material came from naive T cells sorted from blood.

For the CDR3, the DNA is TGTGCCAGCAGCCCCCGTGGGGGGGGAGAAAAACTGTTTTTT. Its protein is CASSPRGGGEKLFF. The genes are TRBV7-8 and TRBJ1-4, with D maybe TRBD1 (5 bases). V dropped 5 bases and J dropped 8 bases, with 15 bases sitting between them. Looked up from germline, CDR1 is SGHVS and CDR2 is FQNEAQ. There are 14 residues in the CDR3.